This paragraph covers one T cell receptor (beta chain) sequence. Its antigen remains unidentified. TCRdb redid the clone calls on the PCR reads using MiXCR. The sample has roughly 25,000 clones, roughly a quarter seen once. These data originate in a study of metastatic and nonmetastatic thyroid tumors. Study-wide background: Malignant and benign thyroid patients had repertoires compared in peripheral blood and tumor or nodule tissue.

General study findings and limits: The study reportedly found significantly higher TCR beta diversity in malignant thyroid tumors than benign nodules, in blood and tumor.

Thyroid surgery was preceded by no treatment in any patient. The material sequenced was tumor tissue. This clonotype was sampled from a male donor with papillary thyroid cancer or a benign thyroid nodule (not recorded which). Some clones in this sample may be carry-over from other donors' samples.

In nucleotides, the CDR3 is TGCAGTGCTAGAGATTTGCAGGTCCGTGATCGTGTGAACACTGAAGCTTTCTTT. This gives the protein CSARDLQVRDRVNTEAFF. This chain connects TRBV20-1 to TRBJ1-1; no firm D call. The germline gives CDR1 DFQATT, CDR2 SNEGSKA (reference sequence). V lost 0 bases, J lost 0 bases, and 20 bases lay in between. This CDR3 region has 18 residues.